Here is one T cell receptor (beta chain) with its context. The data stem from a study of blood T cell repertoires in COVID-19. Original handling: The assay estimated nucleated cells by amplifying reference gene primers. The assay was immunoSEQ multiplex PCR, and TCRdb's table has in-frame clones only and misses some. That table is the source of V, J and clone size, and D and trimming were worked out from the DNA. The table records some 200,000 clones, roughly 90% of them present only once. Recruitment covered 20 to 25 US areas and drew participants whose ages spanned roughly 18 to 95 years. Clinical history reported by participants formed the basis on which cohorts were assigned. Among Cohort 3 donors, those recovered had two negative PCRs, clearance, or symptom resolution. Germline V gene lookup returns CDR1 SGHRS and CDR2 YFSETQ. V shed 4 bases, J shed 3 bases, and the junction held 5 bases outside the gene matches. The CDR3 is made up of 14 amino acids.

This chain uses TRBV5-1 with TRBJ2-5; 8 bases match TRBD2. The sample was PBMCs or T cells enriched from blood (not recorded which). The receptor was derived from a woman aged 18-29 years who had recovered from COVID-19. Here the CDR3 reads CASSPGTSKETQYF. The CDR3 DNA reads TGCGCCAGCAGCCCCGGGACTAGTAAAGAGACCCAGTACTTC.